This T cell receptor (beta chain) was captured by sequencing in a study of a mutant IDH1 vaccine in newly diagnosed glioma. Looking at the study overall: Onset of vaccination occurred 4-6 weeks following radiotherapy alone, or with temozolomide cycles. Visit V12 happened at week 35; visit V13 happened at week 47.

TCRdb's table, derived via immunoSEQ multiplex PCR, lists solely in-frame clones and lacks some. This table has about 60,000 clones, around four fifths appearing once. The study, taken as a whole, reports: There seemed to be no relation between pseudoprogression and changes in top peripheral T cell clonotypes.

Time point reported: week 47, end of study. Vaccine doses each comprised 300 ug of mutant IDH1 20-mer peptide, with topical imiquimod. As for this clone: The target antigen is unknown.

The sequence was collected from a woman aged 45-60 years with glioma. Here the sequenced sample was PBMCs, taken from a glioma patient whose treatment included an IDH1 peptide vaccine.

CDR3 amino acids: CASGQERNEKLFF. DNA for the CDR3: TGCGCCAGCGGCCAGGAACGGAATGAAAAACTGTTTTTT. This sequence joins TRBV5-1 and TRBJ1-4; D remains ambiguous. V gave up 7 bases and J gave up 5 bases, with 12 bases separating them. Germline V gene sequence: CDR1 SGHRS, CDR2 YFSETQ. The CDR3 totals 13 residues.